This TCR beta chain stems from a study of early T cells in non-severe SARS-CoV-2 infection. General study points: Anti-spike CD8 responses were favored by VDJdb matching, which missed private and CD4 specificities.

This clonotype was seen at least ten times. The antigen remains unidentified. TCRdb reanalysed the 5' RACE reads using MiXCR and keeps one entry per CDR3 protein. The sample holds 75,000 to 80,000 distinct CDR3 sequences, 10% to 12% seen once. V was pared by 3 bases and J by 0 bases, with 30 bases between. This CDR3 region has 22 residues. Germline CDR1 SGHAT, CDR2 FQNNGV. The rearrangement links TRBV11-2 to TRBJ1-3; the D gene is possibly TRBD1 (6 bases). The receptor was isolated from an adult who was a healthcare worker with PCR-confirmed SARS-CoV-2 infection or an uninfected control (not recorded which). The material sequenced was whole blood, taken at baseline. The CDR3 is CASSFDRTVGTGRRSSGNTIYF. The CDR3 region has the DNA TGTGCCAGCAGCTTTGACAGGACAGTGGGAACGGGGAGGCGGAGCTCTGGAAACACCATATATTTT.